The next 14 T cell receptor beta chains were all read from a single sample in a study of human T cells and chemical hapten exposure. Each CDR3 protein gets one entry after TCRdb re-called the RACE reads with MiXCR. The table lists tens of thousands of distinct CDR3 sequences, 8.5% of them singletons. Stated time point: patch test 2, 6 weeks after DPC sensitization. Treatment noted: therapeutic diphenylcyclopropenone sensitization with weekly scalp DPC. This specimen was whole blood, taken in connection with sensitization to the hapten diphenylcyclopropenone (DPC). The receptor source for this set is a woman between 45 and 65 years old with alopecia areata. Some clones in this sample may be carry-over from other donors' samples.

CDR3 protein: CASSHARGGTQGYTF. The CDR3 DNA is TGCGCCAGCAGCCACGCCCGCGGGGGGACGCAGGGCTACACCTTC. This rearrangement joins TRBV4-1 to TRBJ1-2; TRBD1 is a possible D gene (5 bases). The length of the CDR3 is 15 residues. V was trimmed by 3 bases and J by 8 bases, leaving 19 bases between them. Germline CDR1 and CDR2: MGHRA and YSYEKL.

This clonotype has more than one count but fewer than ten. The chain is built from TRBV28 and TRBJ2-7; 7 bases align to TRBD2. Germline V CDR1 and CDR2: MDHEN, SYDVKM. The CDR3 sequence is 12 residues long. With V trimmed by 6 bases and J by 7 bases, 6 bases remained unmatched. The CDR3 DNA is TGTGCCAGCAGCACCGGGGGGATTGAGCAGTACTTC. Its translation: CASSTGGIEQYF.

This clonotype appeared many times. The chain uses TRBV24-1 and TRBJ1-5; 7 bases are shared with TRBD1. Germline-derived CDR1 and CDR2 are KGHDR and SFDVKD. The J segment lost 7 bases and the V segment lost 6 bases, leaving 5 bases of the junction unmatched. The CDR3 consists of 13 residues. The CDR3 spells CATSLGRGQPQHF. CDR3 bases: TGTGCCACCAGTCTGGGCAGGGGGCAGCCCCAGCATTTT.

This clonotype was seen a single time. One end of the junction fails to match germline, which may point to a read error. The gene calls are TRBV6-2 or TRBV6-3 and TRBJ1-1; TRBD1 is a possible D gene (5 bases). Germline V gene data show CDR1 as MNHEY and CDR2 as SVGEGT. The CDR3 extends over 14 amino acids. In DNA, the CDR3 is TGTGTCAGCAGCCCGACAGAGATACACACTGAAGCTTTCTTT. Its protein product is CVSSPTEIHTEAFF.

There are many counts of this clonotype. V is TRBV6-6 and J is TRBJ1-5, with D possibly TRBD1 on 6 matching bases. CDR3 length: 13 residues. Trimming shortened V by 7 bases and J by 4 bases, and 11 bases separated the two germline ends. CDR1 and CDR2 from the germline V gene are MNHNY and SVGAGI (reference sequence). The CDR3 sequence: CASTGDKNQPQHF. The CDR3 bases are TGTGCCAGCACCGGGGACAAAAATCAGCCCCAGCATTTT.

In its sample, this clonotype was seen many times. The V and J genes are TRBV5-1 and TRBJ1-2; 7 nucleotides line up with TRBD1. V was pared by 3 bases and J by 4 bases, with 6 bases of the junction left unmatched. Germline V gene lookup returns CDR1 SGHRS and CDR2 YFSETQ. This CDR3 comprises 14 residues. The CDR3 protein is CASSSGTEVYGYTF. The CDR3 DNA follows: TGCGCCAGCAGCTCAGGGACAGAAGTCTATGGCTACACCTTC.

The genes are TRBV5-1 and TRBJ2-1; TRBD2 might be the D (5 bases). V was cut by 0 bases and J by 4 bases, with 8 bases left in between. The CDR3 spans 14 residues. The germline V gene has CDR1 SGHRS and CDR2 YFSETQ. This CDR3 is CASSLGGEYNEQFF. The CDR3 DNA reads as TGCGCCAGCAGCTTGGGTGGGGAGTACAATGAGCAGTTCTTC.

This clonotype was seen a handful of times. The V call is TRBV23-1, the J call TRBJ2-7; 8 bases match TRBD1. TRBV23-1 carries the ORF label, with uncertain function. Trimming cost V 3 bases and J 4 bases; bases outside gene matches: 11. This CDR3 spans 16 amino acids. The chain's CDR3 is CASSHSRQGAEYEQYF. The CDR3 DNA sequence: TGCGCCAGCAGTCACTCCCGGCAGGGGGCTGAGTACGAGCAGTACTTC.

Only a few counts were recorded for this clonotype. V gene TRBV29-1 combines with J gene TRBJ1-4, with D perhaps matching TRBD1 (6 bases). CDR1 SQVTM and CDR2 ANQGSEA come from the germline V gene. V shed 6 bases and J shed 7 bases, with 15 bases lying between them. The CDR3 has 13 amino acids. The CDR3 bases are TGCAGCGTAAATTTTAGAGGGGGTGAAAAACTGTTTTTT. Protein sequence: CSVNFRGGEKLFF.

This clonotype was detected many times. This chain connects TRBV28 to TRBJ1-1, with D perhaps matching TRBD1 (5 bases). CDR1 and CDR2 (germline): MDHEN, SYDVKM. Trimming took off 8 bases at V and 1 base at J, with 14 bases between the two ends. CDR3 length equals 14 residues. The CDR3 sequence is CASQIGAGNTEAFF. Here the CDR3 DNA reads TGTGCCAGCCAGATTGGGGCGGGGAACACTGAAGCTTTCTTT.

The chain uses TRBV2 and TRBJ2-3, with 10 positions matching TRBD2. Germline CDR1 and CDR2: SNHLY and FYNNEI. V dropped 5 bases and J dropped 3; count of bases not matched to a gene: 5. This CDR3 spans 15 amino acids. The CDR3 DNA follows: TGTGCCAGCAGTTCAGCGGGAGGGCGGACAGATACGCAGTATTTT. Translated: CASSSAGGRTDTQYF.

This clonotype came up many times. This chain links TRBV20-1 with TRBJ1-5, with D perhaps TRBD1 (5 bases). The V and J ends lost 0 bases and 2 bases respectively, with 8 bases between them. The CDR3 covers 14 residues. Per the germline V gene, CDR1 is DFQATT and CDR2 is SNEGSKA (reference sequence). CDR3 in amino acids: CSARDLGGNQPQHF. As DNA, the CDR3 is TGCAGTGCTAGAGATCTAGGGGGCAATCAGCCCCAGCATTTT.

Remarks on this clonotype: Because the CDR3's place on the DNA is in doubt, the DNA is left out and the CDR3 is given as listed by TCRdb. This chain links TRBV29-1 with TRBJ2-3; TRBD1, the table's D call, lacks a check against the DNA. CDR1 is SQVTM and CDR2 is ANQGSEA in the germline V gene. 11 amino acids form the CDR3, both terminal residues included. The chain's CDR3 is CSVGSGTEEYF.

Many counts were recorded for this clonotype. The rearrangement links TRBV6-2 or TRBV6-3 to TRBJ2-7, with D possibly being TRBD1 or TRBD2 (5 bases each). This CDR3 comprises 16 residues. Trimming pared 5 bases from V and 0 bases from J, leaving 17 bases between. CDR1 and CDR2 from the germline V gene are MNHEY and SVGEGT. The CDR3, as DNA: TGTGCCAGCAGTCTAGTCCGGGACGGATACTCCTACGAGCAGTACTTC. This sequence encodes CASSLVRDGYSYEQYF.